The 14 T cell receptor beta chains listed next were all sequenced from one sample in a study of T cells in Graves' hyperthyroidism and ophthalmopathy. What was amplified from RNA transcripts were TCR beta CDR3 regions. A set of HTBI primers served as the primers for a first-round RT-PCR of the TCR CDR3. TCRdb re-analysed the multiplex PCR reads in MiXCR, keeping a single row per CDR3 protein. In the table there are fewer than 900,000 distinct CDR3 sequences, around 19% of which are singletons. The sequencing input was blood. The receptors here all came from a woman in her forties or fifties with Graves' hyperthyroidism that later progressed to Graves' ophthalmopathy.

The rearrangement joins TRBV27 to TRBJ2-7, with 7 bases that match TRBD1. CDR1 is MNHEY and CDR2 is SMNVEV in the germline V gene (reference sequence). J was trimmed by 3 bases and V by 6 bases; bases with no gene match: 8. This CDR3 is built from 14 residues. For the CDR3, the DNA is TGTGCCAGCAGCCGGGACAGCGAATTCTACGAGCAGTACTTC. Protein product: CASSRDSEFYEQYF.

The sample holds a few counts of this clonotype. CDR3: CASSLWKQGDEAFF. The CDR3, as DNA: TGTGCCAGCAGTTTATGGAAACAGGGAGATGAAGCTTTCTTT. This chain joins TRBV27 and TRBJ1-1; D may be TRBD1 (6 bases). The V gene's germline CDR1 is MNHEY and CDR2 SMNVEV (reference sequence). This CDR3 region has 14 residues. The V end lost 1 base, the J end lost 7 bases, and 13 bases lay between the germline ends.

This rearrangement joins TRBV11-2 to TRBJ1-2; a possible D gene is TRBD1 (5 bases). The CDR3 is 13 amino acids. The V and J ends lost 5 bases and 3 bases respectively, with 10 bases between them. Germline values: CDR1 SGHAT, CDR2 FQNNGV. The DNA for the CDR3 is TGTGCCAGCAGCGGGGACGGATACTATGGCTACACCTTC. Translated, it gives CASSGDGYYGYTF.

There are many counts of this clonotype. This chain uses TRBV2 with TRBJ1-1; 8 bases map to TRBD1. This CDR3 has 15 residues. CDR1 and CDR2 from the germline V gene are SNHLY and FYNNEI. The V segment lost 6 bases and the J segment 4 bases; nucleotides outside the gene matches: 10. The CDR3 nucleotides read TGTGCCAGCAGGATTAGGCAGGGGGCTGGCACTGAAGCTTTCTTT. Translating it yields CASRIRQGAGTEAFF.

On this clonotype: Because it lacks the conserved phenylalanine or tryptophan at the end, this CDR3 is likely a read error. The chain has TRBV7-2 and TRBJ1-1, with TRBD1 as a possible D gene (5 bases). The V gene lost 5 bases and the J gene lost 4 bases, with 20 bases spanning the gap. From germline, CDR1 is SGHTA and CDR2 FQGNSA. The CDR3 runs 16 residues. The CDR3, as DNA: TGTGCCAGCAGCGGGGGAGGGTCCATGATGAGCACTGAAGCTTTCCTT. Protein sequence: CASSGGGSMMSTEAFL.

As to this clonotype: Just one base apart from a much larger clone, this may be a read error. This chain uses TRBV11-1 with TRBJ1-1; D gene ambiguous. V was clipped by 4 bases and J by 4 bases, with 10 bases between them. Germline-derived CDR1 and CDR2 are SGHAT and FQDESV (reference sequence). The CDR3 covers 13 residues. The CDR3 nucleotides are TGTGCCAGCAGCTCCCTCCCGAGCACTGAAGCTTTCTTT. The encoded protein is CASSSLPSTEAFF.

The rearrangement links TRBV6-1 to TRBJ1-2; 10 bases align to TRBD1. V shed 5 bases and J 0 bases; nucleotides not matched to a gene: 6. Per germline, CDR1 MNHNS and CDR2 SASEGT. This CDR3 comprises 16 residues. The CDR3 DNA is TGTGCCAGCAGTTCACGACAGGGGGCGACTAACTATGGCTACACCTTC. This codes for CASSSRQGATNYGYTF.

The sample holds many counts of this clonotype. The chain is built from TRBV7-8 and TRBJ2-1; D gene unclear. Germline CDR1 and CDR2: SGHVS and FQNEAQ. V shed 1 base and J shed 5 bases, with 6 bases lying between them. The CDR3 has 13 amino acids. The CDR3 nucleotides read TGTGCCAGCAGCTTAGAGTCAGACAATGAGCAGTTCTTC. Translation gives CASSLESDNEQFF.

This rearrangement joins TRBV12-5 to TRBJ2-6, with 9 bases aligning to TRBD1. V lost 5 bases and J lost 0; bases outside the gene matches: 8. Germline CDR1 is LGHNT and CDR2 is FRNRAP. This CDR3 contains 18 residues. The CDR3 here is CASGIAGTGFSGANVLTF. The DNA of the CDR3 is TGTGCTAGTGGTATAGCCGGGACAGGGTTCTCTGGGGCCAACGTCCTGACTTTC.

This clonotype was recorded a few times. The chain is built from TRBV7-9 and TRBJ2-5, with 8 positions matching TRBD1. Germline V gene lookup returns CDR1 SEHNR and CDR2 FQNEAQ (reference sequence). The J segment lost 0 bases and the V segment lost 7 bases, leaving 4 bases of the junction unmatched. The CDR3 has 14 amino acids. In nucleotides, the CDR3 is TGTGCCAGCACGACAGGGGACTACCAAGAGACCCAGTACTTC. It encodes CASTTGDYQETQYF.

A word on this clonotype: It may be a read error: a sequence one base away is much more abundant. J is TRBJ2-2 and V is TRBV7-2; D is uncertain. V was clipped by 0 bases and J by 9 bases, with 11 bases between them. This CDR3 is built from 14 residues. From germline, CDR1 is SGHTA and CDR2 FQGNSA. The CDR3 protein is CASSLAPFPRELFF. Written as DNA, the CDR3 is TGTGCCAGCAGCTTAGCCCCTTTTCCCAGGGAGCTGTTTTTT.

This clonotype was picked up a small number of times. This chain connects TRBV25-1 to TRBJ2-3, with TRBD1 matching 10 bases. V dropped 3 bases and J dropped 4; count of bases not matched to a gene: 4. Germline V CDR1 and CDR2: MGHDK, SYGVNS. This CDR3 is built from 15 residues. CDR3 sequence: CASSDPGTGADTQYF. CDR3 coding DNA: TGTGCCAGCAGTGATCCTGGGACAGGGGCAGATACGCAGTATTTT. Together with reference TRBV25-1 and TRBJ2-3, the CDR3 gives the full variable domain: EADIYQTPRYLVIGTGKKITLECSQTMGHDKMYWYQQDPGMELHLIHYSYGVNSTEKGDLSSESTVSRIRTEHFPLTLESARPSHTSQYLCASSDPGTGADTQYFGPGTRLTVL.

This rearrangement joins TRBV6-1 to TRBJ1-2, with D hard to call. The CDR3 covers 18 residues. Germline lookup yields CDR1 MNHNS and CDR2 SASEGT. Between the trimmed V and J ends, which lost 1 base and 5 bases, there was a span of 23 bases. The CDR3 spells CASSEEVSPLPLLYGYTF. The CDR3 DNA is TGTGCCAGCAGTGAAGAAGTCAGCCCCCTACCTCTCCTGTATGGCTACACCTTC.

This clonotype was seen a few times. CDR3 in amino acids: CASSQLRVAKYNEQFF. CDR3 DNA sequence: TGTGCCAGCAGCCAACTTCGGGTGGCCAAATACAATGAGCAGTTCTTC. This chain joins TRBV7-9 and TRBJ2-1; D is uncertain. The ends were cut back, 5 bases at V and 4 bases at J, with 18 bases in the middle. The CDR3 has 16 amino acids. Germline V lookup: CDR1 SEHNR, CDR2 FQNEAQ (reference sequence).